The 4 T cell receptor beta chains given below trace back to one sample, sequenced in a study of OX40 agonist ivuxolimab in advanced cancers. The assay was immunoSEQ multiplex PCR, and TCRdb's table has in-frame clones only and misses some. The table lists under 85,000 clones, about 83% of them singletons. The material was CD4+ or CD8+ T cells sorted from blood, obtained in a trial of the OX40 agonist ivuxolimab. These receptors were collected from an adult with an advanced solid tumor such as melanoma, head and neck, liver or kidney cancer.

This chain connects TRBV2 to TRBJ2-3; D ambiguous. CDR1 is SNHLY, CDR2 FYNNEI, per germline. The CDR3 has 12 amino acids. Trimming removed 9 bases at V and 4 bases at J, with 11 bases between. The chain's CDR3 is CARTSWADTQYF. CDR3 DNA: TGTGCCAGGACAAGCTGGGCAGATACGCAGTATTTT.

The V gene is TRBV4-3, the J gene TRBJ1-5; 12 positions match TRBD1. The CDR3 spans 18 residues. Looked up from germline, CDR1 is LGHNA and CDR2 is YSLEER. The trim removed 3 bases at V and 7 bases at J, leaving 13 bases unmatched. The CDR3: CASSHNPPGQGARQPQHF. DNA for the CDR3: TGCGCCAGCAGCCACAACCCCCCGGGACAGGGGGCGAGGCAGCCCCAGCATTTT.

This chain joins TRBV6-5 and TRBJ2-3, with D perhaps TRBD1 (6 bases). The V end lost 6 bases, the J end lost 0 bases, and 10 bases lay between the germline ends. This CDR3 contains 14 residues. Germline V gene data show CDR1 as MNHEY and CDR2 as SVGAGI. This CDR3 is CASRWTDSTDTQYF. As DNA, the CDR3 is TGTGCCAGCAGGTGGACAGATAGCACAGATACGCAGTATTTT.

The V call is TRBV19, the J call TRBJ1-1; 8 bases match TRBD1. The CDR3 is made up of 14 amino acids. Germline V CDR1 and CDR2: LNHDA, SQIVND (reference sequence). V shed 7 bases and J 3 bases; nucleotides not matched to a gene: 7. The CDR3 loop reads CASNDRGGHTEAFF. For the CDR3, the DNA is TGTGCCAGTAATGACAGGGGTGGGCACACTGAAGCTTTCTTT.